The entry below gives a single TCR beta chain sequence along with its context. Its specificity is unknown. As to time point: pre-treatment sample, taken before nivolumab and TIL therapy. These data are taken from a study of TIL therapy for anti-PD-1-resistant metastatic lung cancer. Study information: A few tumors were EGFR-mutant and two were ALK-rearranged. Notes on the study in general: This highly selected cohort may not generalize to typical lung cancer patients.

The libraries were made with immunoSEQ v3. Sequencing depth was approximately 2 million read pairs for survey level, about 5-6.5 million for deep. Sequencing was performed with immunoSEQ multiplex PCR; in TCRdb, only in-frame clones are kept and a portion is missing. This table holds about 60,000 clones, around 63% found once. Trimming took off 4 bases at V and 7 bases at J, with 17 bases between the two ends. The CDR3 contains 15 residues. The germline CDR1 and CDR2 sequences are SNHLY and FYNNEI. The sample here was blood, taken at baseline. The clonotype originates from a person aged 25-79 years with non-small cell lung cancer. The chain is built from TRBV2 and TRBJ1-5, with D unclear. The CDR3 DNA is TGTGCCAGCAGTGTTTCCAGCATCAACGGCCAGCCCCAGCATTTT. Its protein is CASSVSSINGQPQHF.